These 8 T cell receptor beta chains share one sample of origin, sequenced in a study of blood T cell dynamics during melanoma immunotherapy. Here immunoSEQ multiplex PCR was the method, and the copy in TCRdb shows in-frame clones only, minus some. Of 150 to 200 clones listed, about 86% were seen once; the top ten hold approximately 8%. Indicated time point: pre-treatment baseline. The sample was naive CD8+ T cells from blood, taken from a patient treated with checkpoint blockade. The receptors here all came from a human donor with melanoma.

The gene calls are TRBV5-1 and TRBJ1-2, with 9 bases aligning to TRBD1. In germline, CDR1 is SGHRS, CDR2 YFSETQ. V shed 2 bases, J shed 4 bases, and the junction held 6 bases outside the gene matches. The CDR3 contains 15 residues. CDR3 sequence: CASSFDRDRVYGYTF. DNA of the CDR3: TGCGCCAGCAGCTTCGACCGGGACAGGGTCTATGGCTACACCTTC.

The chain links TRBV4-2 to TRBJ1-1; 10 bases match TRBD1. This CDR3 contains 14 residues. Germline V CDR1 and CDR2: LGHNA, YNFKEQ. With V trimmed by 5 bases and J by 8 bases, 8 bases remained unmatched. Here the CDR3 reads CASSYPDRGKEAFF. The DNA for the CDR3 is TGTGCCAGCAGCTACCCGGACAGGGGGAAAGAAGCTTTCTTT.

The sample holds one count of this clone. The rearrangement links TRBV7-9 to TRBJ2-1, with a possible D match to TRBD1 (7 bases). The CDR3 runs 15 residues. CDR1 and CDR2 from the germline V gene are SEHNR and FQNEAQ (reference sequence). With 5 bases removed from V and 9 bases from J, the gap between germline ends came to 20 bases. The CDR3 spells CASSPPGQGGSEQFF. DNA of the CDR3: TGTGCCAGCAGCCCCCCCGGCCAGGGGGGTAGTGAGCAGTTCTTC.

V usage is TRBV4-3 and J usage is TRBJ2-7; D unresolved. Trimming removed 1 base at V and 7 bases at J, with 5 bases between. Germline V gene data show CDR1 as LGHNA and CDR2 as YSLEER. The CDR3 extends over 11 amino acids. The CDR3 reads CASSQGREQYF. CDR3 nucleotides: TGCGCCAGCAGCCAAGGGCGGGAGCAGTACTTC.

CDR3 loop: CASSIGTSGYFSTDTQYF. CDR3 coding DNA: TGTGCCAGCAGCATAGGGACTAGCGGTTACTTTAGCACAGATACGCAGTATTTT. This chain joins TRBV7-6 and TRBJ2-3; TRBD2 matches at 11 bases. This CDR3 has 18 amino acids. Germline CDR1 reads SGHVS; CDR2 reads FNYEAQ. V was clipped by 5 bases and J by 0 bases; unmatched bases: 10.

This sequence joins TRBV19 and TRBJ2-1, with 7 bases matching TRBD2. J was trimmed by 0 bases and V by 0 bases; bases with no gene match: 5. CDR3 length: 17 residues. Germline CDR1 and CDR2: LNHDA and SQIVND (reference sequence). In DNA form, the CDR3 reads TGTGCCAGTAGTATAGATCTGGCTAGCGGCTCCTACAATGAGCAGTTCTTC. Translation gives CASSIDLASGSYNEQFF.

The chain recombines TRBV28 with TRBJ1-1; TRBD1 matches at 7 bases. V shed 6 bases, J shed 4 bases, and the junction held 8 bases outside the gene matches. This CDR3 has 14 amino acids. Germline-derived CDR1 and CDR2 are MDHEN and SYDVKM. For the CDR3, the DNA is TGTGCCAGCAGCGGCGGGACAGTTGGCACTGAAGCTTTCTTT. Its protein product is CASSGGTVGTEAFF.

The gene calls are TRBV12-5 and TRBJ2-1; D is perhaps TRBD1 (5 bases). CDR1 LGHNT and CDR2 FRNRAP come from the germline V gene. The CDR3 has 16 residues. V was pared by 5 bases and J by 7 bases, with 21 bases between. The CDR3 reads CASGPSGLTSINEQFF. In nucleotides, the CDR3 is TGTGCTAGTGGTCCTTCAGGGTTAACGTCAATTAATGAGCAGTTCTTC.